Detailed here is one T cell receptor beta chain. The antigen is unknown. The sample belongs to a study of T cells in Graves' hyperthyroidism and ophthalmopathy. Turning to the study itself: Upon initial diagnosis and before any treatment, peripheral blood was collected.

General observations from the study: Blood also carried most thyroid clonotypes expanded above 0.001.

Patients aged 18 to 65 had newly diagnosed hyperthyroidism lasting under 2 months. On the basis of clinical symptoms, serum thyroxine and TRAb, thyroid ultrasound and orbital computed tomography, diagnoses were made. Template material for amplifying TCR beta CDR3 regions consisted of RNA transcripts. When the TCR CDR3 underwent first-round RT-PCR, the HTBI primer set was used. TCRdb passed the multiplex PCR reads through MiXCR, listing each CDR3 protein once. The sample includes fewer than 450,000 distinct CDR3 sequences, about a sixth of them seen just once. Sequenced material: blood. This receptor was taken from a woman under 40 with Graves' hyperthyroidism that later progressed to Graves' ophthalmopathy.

CDR3 amino acids: CASTWGLNQPQHF. The CDR3 nucleotides are TGTGCCAGCACCTGGGGACTGAATCAGCCCCAGCATTTT. The chain employs TRBV27 and TRBJ1-5; a weak D match, TRBD1 (5 bases). V lost 7 bases and J lost 4, with 11 bases in between. CDR1 and CDR2 (germline): MNHEY, SMNVEV (reference sequence). The CDR3 runs 13 residues.